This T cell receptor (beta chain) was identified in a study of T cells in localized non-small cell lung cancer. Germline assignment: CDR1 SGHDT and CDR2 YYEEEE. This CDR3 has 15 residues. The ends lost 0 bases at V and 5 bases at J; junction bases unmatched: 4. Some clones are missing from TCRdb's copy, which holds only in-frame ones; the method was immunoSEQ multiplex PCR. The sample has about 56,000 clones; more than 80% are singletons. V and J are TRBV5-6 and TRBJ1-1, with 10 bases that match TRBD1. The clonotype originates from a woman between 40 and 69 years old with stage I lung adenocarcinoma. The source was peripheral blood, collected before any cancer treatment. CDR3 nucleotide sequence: TGTGCCAGCAGCTTGGGGGACAGGGGAAAAACTGAAGCTTTCTTT. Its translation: CASSLGDRGKTEAFF.